The sample holds a few counts of the clone carrying this TCR beta chain. This sample stems from a study of T-cell reconstitution after alpha-beta-depleted transplantation in children. The TCRbeta library was prepared with unique molecular identifiers. TCRdb used MiXCR to reprocess the PCR reads, holding one entry per CDR3 protein. The sample carries approximately 88,000 distinct CDR3 sequences, more than 9% recorded once. The ends lost 6 bases at V and 3 bases at J; junction bases unmatched: 10. This CDR3 spans 16 amino acids. Germline lookup yields CDR1 MNHEY and CDR2 SVGEGT. The sequence came from a human donor who donated a stem cell graft to a child with inherited bone marrow failure. The sample here was PBMCs from the stem cell graft donor, taken from the stem cell graft. The rearrangement uses TRBV6-2 or TRBV6-3 and TRBJ2-1; 8 bases line up with TRBD2. CDR3 bases: TGTGCCAGCAGCCAGGACCGACTAGCGCACTACAATGAGCAGTTCTTC. It encodes CASSQDRLAHYNEQFF.